This TCR beta chain is from a study of beta chain features in type 1 diabetes. The study, taken as a whole, reports: Within the patient group, naive, central memory and Treg TCRB repertoires appeared more similar to each other than within healthy donors.

All of the isolated RNA was reverse transcribed, so expressed TCRB transcripts were sequenced. The protocol was immunoSEQ multiplex PCR, while the TCRdb copy is restricted to in-frame clones and leaves out a portion. The data show 900,000 or so clones, roughly 15% seen once. Comment on this clone: Its specificity is not known.

Germline assignment: CDR1 SGHTA and CDR2 FQGNSA. V lost 5 bases, J lost 4 bases, and 5 bases stayed unmatched. This CDR3 has 16 residues. What was sequenced was naive CD4+ T cells from blood. This TCR came from a woman in her late teens or twenties in good health. The V gene is TRBV7-2, the J gene TRBJ2-2; TRBD2 aligns across 12 bases. The DNA for the CDR3 is TGTGCCAGCAGCCCTAGCGGGAGGGCCGGCACCGGGGAGCTGTTTTTT. Amino acid sequence: CASSPSGRAGTGELFF.